The clone carrying this TCR beta chain was found a few times. The repertoire was sequenced with immunoSEQ multiplex PCR; TCRdb's copy has only in-frame clones and lacks some. The profile shows 5,800 or so clones, 60% to 85% of them singletons. Treatment of the sample: preoperative locoregional IRX-2 cytokine immunotherapy. This record belongs to a study of preoperative IRX-2 immunotherapy in early breast cancer. The V and J ends lost 8 bases and 7 bases, in that order; junction bases with no gene match: 11. Germline values: CDR1 SGHVS, CDR2 FNYEAQ. The CDR3 sequence is 14 residues long. The sample consisted of tumor tissue, taken before IRX-2 immunotherapy. The clonotype was recovered from a human donor with breast cancer. The J gene is TRBJ2-7, the V gene TRBV7-6, with 10 bases that match TRBD1. The CDR3 DNA sequence: TGTGCCAGCGGGTCGGGACAGGGGACGGGTGAGCAGTACTTC. It encodes CASGSGQGTGEQYF.